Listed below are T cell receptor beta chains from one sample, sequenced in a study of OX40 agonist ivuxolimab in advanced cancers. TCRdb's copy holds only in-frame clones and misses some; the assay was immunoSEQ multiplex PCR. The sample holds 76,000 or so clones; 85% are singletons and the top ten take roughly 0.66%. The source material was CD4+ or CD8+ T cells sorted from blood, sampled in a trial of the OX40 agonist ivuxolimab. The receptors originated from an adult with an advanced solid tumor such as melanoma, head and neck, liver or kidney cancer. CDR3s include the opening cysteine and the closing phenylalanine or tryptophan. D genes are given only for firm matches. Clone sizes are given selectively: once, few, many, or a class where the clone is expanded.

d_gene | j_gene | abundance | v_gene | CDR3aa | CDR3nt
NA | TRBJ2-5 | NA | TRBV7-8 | CASSLAFRGSFQETQYF | TGTGCCAGCAGCTTAGCGTTCAGGGGAAGCTTCCAAGAGACCCAGTACTTC
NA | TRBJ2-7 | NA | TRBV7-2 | CASSLNSYEQYF | TGTGCCAGCAGCTTGAACTCCTACGAGCAGTACTTC
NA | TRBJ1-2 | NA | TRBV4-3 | CASSQEAVNYGYTF | TGCGCCAGCAGCCAAGAGGCCGTTAACTATGGCTACACCTTC
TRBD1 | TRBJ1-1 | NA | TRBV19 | CASSQRTGDTEAFF | TGTGCCAGTAGCCAAAGGACAGGGGACACTGAAGCTTTCTTT
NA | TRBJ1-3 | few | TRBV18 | CASSPLWTDGNTIYF | TGTGCCAGCTCACCACTCTGGACAGATGGAAACACCATATATTTT
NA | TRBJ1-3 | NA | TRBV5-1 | CASSPGTPGGNTIYF | TGCGCCAGCAGCCCGGGGACACCAGGGGGAAACACCATATATTTT
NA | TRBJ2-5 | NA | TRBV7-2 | CASSPRTVQETQYF | TGTGCCAGCAGCCCCCGGACTGTACAAGAGACCCAGTACTTC
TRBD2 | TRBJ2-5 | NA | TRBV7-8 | CASSLRLAGSETQYF | TGTGCCAGCAGCCTAAGACTAGCGGGGTCGGAGACCCAGTACTTC
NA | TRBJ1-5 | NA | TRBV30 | CAWSVSSNQPQHF | TGTGCCTGGAGTGTGAGCAGCAATCAGCCCCAGCATTTT
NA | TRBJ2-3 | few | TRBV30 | CAWTLGSGGATDTQYF | TGTGCCTGGACCCTCGGGTCCGGGGGAGCCACAGATACGCAGTATTTT
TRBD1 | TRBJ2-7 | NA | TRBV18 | CASSLGQGASYEQYF | TGTGCCAGCTCACTTGGACAGGGGGCCTCCTACGAGCAGTACTTC
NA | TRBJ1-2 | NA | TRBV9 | CASSVVPPHGYTF | TGTGCCAGCAGCGTAGTCCCACCCCATGGCTACACCTTC
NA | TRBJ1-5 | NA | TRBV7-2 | CASSPVPGQPQHF | TGTGCCAGCAGCCCGGTTCCAGGTCAGCCCCAGCATTTT
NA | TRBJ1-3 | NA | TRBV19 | CASSTRRVAPFPGNTIYF | TGTGCCAGTAGCACCAGGCGGGTGGCGCCGTTCCCTGGAAACACCATATATTTT
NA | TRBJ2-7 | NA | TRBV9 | CASSPPLGTEQYF | TGTGCCAGCAGCCCCCCGTTGGGAACCGAGCAGTACTTC
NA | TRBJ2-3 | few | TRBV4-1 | CASSQGSGSSTDTQYF | TGCGCCAGCAGCCAGGGAAGCGGGTCTAGCACAGATACGCAGTATTTT
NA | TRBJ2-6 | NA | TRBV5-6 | CASSSEGPGRTGANVLTF | TGTGCCAGCAGCTCCGAGGGTCCAGGGCGAACTGGGGCCAACGTCCTGACTTTC
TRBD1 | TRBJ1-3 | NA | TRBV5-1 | CASTRAGTEAGNTIYF | TGCGCCAGCACGCGGGCCGGGACAGAAGCGGGAAACACCATATATTTT
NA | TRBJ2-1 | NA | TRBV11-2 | CASSLRRERGEQFF | TGTGCCAGCAGCTTAAGGAGGGAAAGGGGTGAGCAGTTCTTC
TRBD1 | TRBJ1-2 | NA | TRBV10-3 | CAITKDRDYGYTF | TGTGCCATCACCAAGGACAGGGACTATGGCTACACCTTC
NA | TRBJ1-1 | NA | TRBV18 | CASSPPGLLGITEAFF | TGTGCCAGCTCACCCCCAGGACTCTTGGGGATCACTGAAGCTTTCTTT
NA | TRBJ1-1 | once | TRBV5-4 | CASTILGANTEAFF | TGTGCCAGCACTATCCTGGGGGCTAACACTGAAGCTTTCTTT
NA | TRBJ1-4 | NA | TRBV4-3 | CASSQGMREKLFF | TGCGCCAGCAGCCAAGGTATGCGGGAAAAACTGTTTTTT
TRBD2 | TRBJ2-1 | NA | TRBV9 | CASSAGTSEYNEQFF | TGTGCCAGCAGCGCCGGGACTAGCGAATACAATGAGCAGTTCTTC
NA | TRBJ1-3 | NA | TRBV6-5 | CASSYSRTASGNTIYF | TGTGCCAGCAGTTACTCGAGGACGGCCTCTGGAAACACCATATATTTT
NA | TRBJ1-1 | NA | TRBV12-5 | CASGTRGFEAFF | TGTGCTAGTGGAACCCGTGGGTTTGAAGCTTTCTTT
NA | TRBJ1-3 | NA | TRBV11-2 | CASSLQVTIGNTIYF | TGTGCCAGCAGCTTACAAGTCACGATTGGAAACACCATATATTTT
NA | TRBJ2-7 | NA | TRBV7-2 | CASSSSHYEQYF | TGTGCCAGCAGCTCCTCTCACTACGAGCAGTACTTC
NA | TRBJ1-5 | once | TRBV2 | CASSKDSVISNQPQHF | TGTGCCAGCAGTAAAGACAGCGTTATTAGCAATCAGCCCCAGCATTTT
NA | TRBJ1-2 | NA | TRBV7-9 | CASSLTERYGYTF | TGTGCCAGCAGCCTGACGGAACGTTATGGCTACACCTTC
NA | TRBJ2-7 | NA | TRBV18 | CASSPPDGAAYEQYF | TGTGCCAGCTCACCACCGGATGGGGCCGCCTACGAGCAGTACTTC
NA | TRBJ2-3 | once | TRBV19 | CASSIGGADTQYF | TGTGCCAGTAGTATAGGGGGGGCAGATACGCAGTATTTT
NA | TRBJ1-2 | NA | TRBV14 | CASSQERHYGYTF | TGTGCCAGCAGCCAAGAAAGGCACTATGGCTACACCTTC
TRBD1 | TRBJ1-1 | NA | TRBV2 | CASAGTGNTEAFF | TGTGCCAGCGCCGGGACAGGTAACACTGAAGCTTTCTTT
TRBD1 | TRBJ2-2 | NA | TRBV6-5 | CASSYSGTGDGELFF | TGTGCCAGCAGTTATTCCGGGACAGGGGACGGGGAGCTGTTTTTT